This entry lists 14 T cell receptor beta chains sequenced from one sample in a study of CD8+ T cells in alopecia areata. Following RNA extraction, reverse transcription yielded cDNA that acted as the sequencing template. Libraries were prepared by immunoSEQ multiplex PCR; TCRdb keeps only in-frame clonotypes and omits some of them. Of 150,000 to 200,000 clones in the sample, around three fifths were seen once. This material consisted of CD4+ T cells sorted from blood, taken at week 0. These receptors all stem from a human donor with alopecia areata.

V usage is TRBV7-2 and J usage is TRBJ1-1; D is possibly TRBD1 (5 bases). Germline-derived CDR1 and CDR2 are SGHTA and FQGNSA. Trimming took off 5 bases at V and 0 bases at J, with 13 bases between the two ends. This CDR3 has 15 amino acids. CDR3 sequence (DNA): TGTGCCAGCAGCGGGATGGGGACCTTGAACACTGAAGCTTTCTTT. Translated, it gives CASSGMGTLNTEAFF.

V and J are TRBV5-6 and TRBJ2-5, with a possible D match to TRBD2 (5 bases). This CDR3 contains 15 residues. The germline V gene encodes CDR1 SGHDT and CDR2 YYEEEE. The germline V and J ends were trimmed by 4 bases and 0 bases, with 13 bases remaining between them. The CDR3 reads CASSAASGYQETQYF. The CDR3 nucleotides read TGTGCCAGCAGCGCTGCCTCGGGATACCAAGAGACCCAGTACTTC.

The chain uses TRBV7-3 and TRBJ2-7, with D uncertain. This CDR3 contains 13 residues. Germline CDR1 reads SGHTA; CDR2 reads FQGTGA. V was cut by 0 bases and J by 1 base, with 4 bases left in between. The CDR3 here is CASSLTSSYEQYF. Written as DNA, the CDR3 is TGTGCCAGCAGCTTAACAAGTTCCTACGAGCAGTACTTC. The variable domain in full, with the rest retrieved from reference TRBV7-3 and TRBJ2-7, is GAGVSQTPSNKVTEKGKYVELRCDPISGHTALYWYRQSLGQGPEFLIYFQGTGAADDSGLPNDRFFAVRPEGSVSTLKIQRTERGDSAVYLCASSLTSSYEQYFGPGTRLTVT.

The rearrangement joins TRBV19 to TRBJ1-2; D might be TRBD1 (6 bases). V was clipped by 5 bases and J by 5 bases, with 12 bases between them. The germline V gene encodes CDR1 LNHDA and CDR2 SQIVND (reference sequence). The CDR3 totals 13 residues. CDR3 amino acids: CASSLRTAYGYTF. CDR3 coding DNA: TGTGCCAGTAGTCTAAGGACAGCTTATGGCTACACCTTC.

The CDR3 nucleotides are TGTGCCAGCAGAGCATCCAGGGACAGCTACAATGAGCAGTTCTTC. It codes for CASRASRDSYNEQFF. The chain links TRBV2 to TRBJ2-1; 7 positions match TRBD1. The CDR3 contains 15 residues. V trimming: 6 bases; J trimming: 3 bases; junction bases outside the gene matches: 8. CDR1 is SNHLY and CDR2 is FYNNEI in the germline V gene.

The CDR3 loop reads CAISESVGQGSGYTF. In DNA form, the CDR3 reads TGTGCCATCAGTGAGTCGGTGGGACAGGGATCGGGCTACACCTTC. This rearrangement joins TRBV10-3 to TRBJ1-2; 9 positions match TRBD1. Germline V gene lookup returns CDR1 ENHRY and CDR2 SYGVKD. V dropped 0 bases and J dropped 8; count of bases not matched to a gene: 7. This CDR3 spans 15 amino acids.

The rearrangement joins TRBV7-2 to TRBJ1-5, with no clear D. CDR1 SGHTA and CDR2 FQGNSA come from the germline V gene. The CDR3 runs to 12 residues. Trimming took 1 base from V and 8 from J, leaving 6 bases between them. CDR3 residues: CASSLVTEPQHF. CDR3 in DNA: TGTGCCAGCAGCTTAGTTACGGAGCCCCAGCATTTT.

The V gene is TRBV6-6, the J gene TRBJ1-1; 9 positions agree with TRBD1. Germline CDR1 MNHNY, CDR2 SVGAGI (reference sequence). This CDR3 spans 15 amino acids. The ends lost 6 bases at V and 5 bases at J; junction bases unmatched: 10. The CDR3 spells CASSQTGGVGTEAFF. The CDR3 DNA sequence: TGTGCCAGCAGCCAGACAGGGGGGGTAGGAACTGAAGCTTTCTTT.

The CDR3 DNA is TGTGCCAGCAGTATGCAGGGGAACTACAATGAGCAGTTCTTC. Its protein is CASSMQGNYNEQFF. The chain couples TRBV6-1 to TRBJ2-1, with D possibly being TRBD1 (6 bases). Looked up from germline, CDR1 is MNHNS and CDR2 is SASEGT. V lost 5 bases and J 3 bases, leaving 11 bases between the germline ends. This CDR3 has 14 amino acids.

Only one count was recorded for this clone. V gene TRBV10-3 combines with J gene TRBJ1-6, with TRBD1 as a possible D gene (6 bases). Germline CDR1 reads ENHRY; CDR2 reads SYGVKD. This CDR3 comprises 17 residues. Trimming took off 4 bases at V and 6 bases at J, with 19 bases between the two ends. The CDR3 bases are TGTGCCATCAGTGGCTTCGGGCCCCAACAGGGTAATTCACCCCTCCACTTT. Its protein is CAISGFGPQQGNSPLHF.

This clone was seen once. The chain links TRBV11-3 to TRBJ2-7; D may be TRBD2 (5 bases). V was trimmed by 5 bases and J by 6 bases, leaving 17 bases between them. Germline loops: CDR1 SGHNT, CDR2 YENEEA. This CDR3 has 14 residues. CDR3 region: CASSGRTGVGEQYF. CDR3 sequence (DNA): TGTGCCAGCAGCGGACGGACCGGGGTGGGCGAGCAGTACTTC.

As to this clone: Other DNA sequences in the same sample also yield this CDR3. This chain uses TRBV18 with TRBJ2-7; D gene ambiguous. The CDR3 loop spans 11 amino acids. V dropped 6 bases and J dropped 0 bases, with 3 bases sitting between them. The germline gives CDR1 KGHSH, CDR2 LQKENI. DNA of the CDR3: TGTGCCAGCTCTCTCTCCTACGAGCAGTACTTC. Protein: CASSLSYEQYF.

For the CDR3, the DNA is TGCGCCAGCAGCCCTCCTTCCGGGACTAGCGGGGGAGTGTCCACAGATACGCAGTATTTT. Its protein product is CASSPPSGTSGGVSTDTQYF. The V and J genes are TRBV5-1 and TRBJ2-3; 14 bases match TRBD2. The CDR3 has 20 residues. V trimming: 4 bases; J trimming: 2 bases; junction bases outside the gene matches: 15. The germline gives CDR1 SGHRS, CDR2 YFSETQ.

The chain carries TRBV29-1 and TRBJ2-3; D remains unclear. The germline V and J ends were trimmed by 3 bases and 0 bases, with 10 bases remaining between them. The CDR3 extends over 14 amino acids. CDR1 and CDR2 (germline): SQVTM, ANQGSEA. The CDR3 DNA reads TGCAGCGTTGAGGCGCAAACGAGCACAGATACGCAGTATTTT. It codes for CSVEAQTSTDTQYF.